The 20 T cell receptor beta chains presented below share a single source sample, sequenced in a study of T cells in Graves' hyperthyroidism and ophthalmopathy. There were TCR beta CDR3 regions amplified from RNA transcripts. The study used the HTBI primer set for a first-round RT-PCR of the TCR CDR3. TCRdb re-analysed the multiplex PCR reads in MiXCR, keeping a single row per CDR3 protein. The table includes a few hundred thousand distinct CDR3 sequences, 15% to 19% detected once. Sequencing was carried out using blood. The receptors shown here come from a woman in her twenties or thirties with Graves' hyperthyroidism.

CDR3 sequence: CASSYLSDSYEQYF. The CDR3 DNA is TGTGCCAGCAGTTATTTATCGGACTCCTACGAGCAGTACTTC. The rearrangement joins TRBV6-9 to TRBJ2-7; D unclear. Germline CDR1 and CDR2: MNHGY and SVAAGI. The CDR3 has 14 residues. Trimming shortened V by 1 base and J by 0 bases, and 7 bases separated the two germline ends.

This clonotype was seen many times. The rearrangement links TRBV30 to TRBJ2-1, with D unclear. This CDR3 has 13 amino acids. The ends were cut back, 2 bases at V and 5 bases at J, with 10 bases in the middle. Germline CDR1 reads GTSNPN; CDR2 reads SVGIG (reference sequence). The CDR3 here is CAWSPRVDNEQFF. The CDR3 DNA is TGTGCCTGGAGTCCTAGGGTTGACAATGAGCAGTTCTTC.

This clonotype has at least ten counts. The chain has TRBV7-6 and TRBJ2-1; 7 bases line up with TRBD2. The CDR3 consists of 15 residues. CDR1 is SGHVS and CDR2 is FNYEAQ in the germline V gene. V was clipped by 4 bases and J by 10 bases; unmatched bases: 13. CDR3 sequence reads: CASSSLPLAMGEQFF. The CDR3 DNA reads as TGTGCCAGCAGCTCGTTGCCACTAGCGATGGGGGAGCAGTTCTTC.

This clonotype was observed many times. J is TRBJ1-6 and V is TRBV2, with D possibly TRBD1 on 5 matching bases. The germline V gene has CDR1 SNHLY and CDR2 FYNNEI. Trimming took off 0 bases at V and 7 bases at J, with 22 bases between the two ends. CDR3 length: 19 residues. The CDR3 is CASSEALLRVLVKNSPLHF. The CDR3 nucleotides are TGTGCCAGCAGTGAAGCGCTTCTCAGGGTATTGGTGAAGAATTCACCCCTCCACTTT.

V is TRBV5-1 and J is TRBJ1-6; D might be TRBD1 (5 bases). The CDR3 extends over 14 amino acids. Germline V gene lookup returns CDR1 SGHRS and CDR2 YFSETQ. Trimming stripped 0 bases from V and 7 bases from J, with 8 bases between. CDR3 loop: CASSLGQTNSPLHF. The CDR3 DNA reads TGCGCCAGCAGCTTGGGACAGACGAATTCACCCCTCCACTTT. The variable domain in full, completed from reference TRBV5-1 and TRBJ1-6, reads KAGVTQTPRYLIKTRGQQVTLSCSPISGHRSVSWYQQTPGQGLQFLFEYFSETQRNKGNFPGRFSGRQFSNSRSEMNVSTLELGDSALYLCASSLGQTNSPLHFGNGTRLTVT.

This clonotype was detected a few times. This sequence joins TRBV27 and TRBJ2-7, with 9 positions matching TRBD1. Unmatched junction bases numbered 9, after V lost 8 bases and J lost 1 base. In germline, CDR1 is MNHEY, CDR2 SMNVEV (reference sequence). The CDR3 totals 15 residues. The DNA of the CDR3 is TGTGCCAGCTCAGACCGGGACAGGGCGTCCTACGAGCAGTACTTC. Encoded protein: CASSDRDRASYEQYF.

The V and J genes are TRBV30 and TRBJ2-2; 12 bases line up with TRBD2. V lost 2 bases, J lost 6 bases, and 4 bases stayed unmatched. There are 15 residues in the CDR3. Germline V gene data show CDR1 as GTSNPN and CDR2 as SVGIG (reference sequence). The CDR3 is CAWSWTSGIPGELFF. The CDR3 DNA sequence: TGTGCCTGGAGTTGGACTAGCGGGATTCCCGGGGAGCTGTTTTTT.

In this sample, this clonotype turned up many times. The chain uses TRBV6-1 and TRBJ1-5, with 10 bases aligning to TRBD1. Trimming removed 2 bases from V and 0 bases from J; junction bases left unmatched: 10. Germline lookup yields CDR1 MNHNS and CDR2 SASEGT. The CDR3 is made up of 19 amino acids. DNA for the CDR3: TGTGCCAGCAGTGAAAGGGGACAGGGGTCACGTTATAGCAATCAGCCCCAGCATTTT. Its protein is CASSERGQGSRYSNQPQHF.

This clonotype was observed many times. The chain combines TRBV7-2 with TRBJ2-3; D unresolved. The V gene lost 1 base and the J gene lost 0 bases, with 8 bases spanning the gap. Germline CDR1 is SGHTA and CDR2 is FQGNSA. This CDR3 has 15 residues. CDR3 sequence (DNA): TGTGCCAGCAGCTTAGTGGATGAAAGCACAGATACGCAGTATTTT. Protein sequence: CASSLVDESTDTQYF.

This clonotype came up many times. The chain is built from TRBV7-8 and TRBJ1-6, with 8 bases that match TRBD1. The CDR3 length is 16 residues. J lost 4 bases, V lost 3 bases, and 5 bases had no gene match. Looked up from germline, CDR1 is SGHVS and CDR2 is FQNEAQ. CDR3 nucleotide sequence: TGTGCCAGCAGCTTCGGGAACAGGGGGTATAATTCACCCCTCCACTTT. Protein sequence: CASSFGNRGYNSPLHF.

In regard to this clonotype: The conserved phenylalanine or tryptophan is not found at the CDR3 terminus, so this likely reflects a read error. This chain joins TRBV10-3 and TRBJ1-6; D gene ambiguous. CDR1 is ENHRY, CDR2 SYGVKD, per germline. The CDR3 is 14 amino acids. Trimming took off 5 bases at V and 6 bases at J, with 11 bases between the two ends. This chain's CDR3 is CAISFDLRNSPLHS. The CDR3 nucleotides read TGTGCCATCAGTTTCGACCTTCGTAATTCACCCCTCCACTCT.

The V and J genes are TRBV4-1 and TRBJ2-7; weak D call: TRBD1 (6 bases). CDR3 length equals 16 residues. Trimming removed 0 bases from V and 2 bases from J, with 14 bases in between. The germline CDR1 and CDR2 sequences are MGHRA and YSYEKL. This CDR3 reads CASSQENMDRTYEQYF. CDR3 coding DNA: TGCGCCAGCAGCCAAGAGAACATGGACAGAACCTACGAGCAGTACTTC.

This clonotype appeared many times. The chain uses TRBV11-2 and TRBJ2-5, with D unresolved. Trimming cost V 5 bases and J 5 bases, with 21 bases left between them. This CDR3 comprises 16 residues. From germline, CDR1 is SGHAT and CDR2 FQNNGV. CDR3 nucleotide sequence: TGTGCCAGCAGCCGCCGCGGAGTCAGTCTTATTGAGACCCAGTACTTC. Amino acids: CASSRRGVSLIETQYF.

This clonotype occurred many times. The chain joins TRBV3-1 to TRBJ2-7; a possible D gene is TRBD1 (6 bases). There are 14 residues in the CDR3. Between the trimmed V and J ends, which lost 5 bases and 0 bases, there was a span of 11 bases. Looked up from germline, CDR1 is LGHDT and CDR2 is YNNKEL (reference sequence). CDR3 sequence (DNA): TGTGCCAGCAGCACCAGACAGGCCTCCTACGAGCAGTACTTC. Encoded protein: CASSTRQASYEQYF.

This clonotype was observed at least ten times. J is TRBJ2-4 and V is TRBV20-1; D is possibly TRBD1 or TRBD2 (5 bases each). The germline V and J ends were trimmed by 4 bases and 1 base, with 11 bases remaining between them. The CDR3 covers 14 residues. Germline V CDR1 and CDR2: DFQATT, SNEGSKA (reference sequence). This CDR3 is CSAIWGSAKNIQYF. The DNA of the CDR3 is TGCAGTGCTATTTGGGGGAGTGCCAAAAACATTCAGTACTTC.

V is TRBV6-2 or TRBV6-3 and J is TRBJ2-3; D might be TRBD2 (6 bases). With 2 bases removed from V and 4 bases from J, the gap between germline ends came to 19 bases. The CDR3 spans 17 residues. In germline, CDR1 is MNHEY, CDR2 SVGEGT. The CDR3 region has the DNA TGTGCCAGCAGTTACGGCCCCATAGCGGAGGCCCCAGATACGCAGTATTTT. It is translated as CASSYGPIAEAPDTQYF.

The table lists this clonotype with many counts. The chain joins TRBV27 to TRBJ1-1, with 8 bases fitting TRBD1. The CDR3 is made up of 14 amino acids. The V gene's germline CDR1 is MNHEY and CDR2 SMNVEV (reference sequence). Unmatched junction bases numbered 3, after V lost 4 bases and J lost 2 bases. The CDR3 region is CASSYGTGNTEAFF. DNA for the CDR3: TGTGCCAGCAGTTACGGGACAGGCAACACTGAAGCTTTCTTT.

The sample holds many counts of this clonotype. The CDR3 reads CASKGDRDNQPQHF. The CDR3 DNA reads TGTGCCAGCAAGGGAGACAGGGACAATCAGCCCCAGCATTTT. The rearrangement uses TRBV2 and TRBJ1-5, with 7 bases lining up with TRBD1. The V gene's germline CDR1 is SNHLY and CDR2 FYNNEI. This CDR3 has 14 amino acids. Trimming cost V 7 bases and J 3 bases; bases outside gene matches: 6.

A few counts support this clonotype. V and J are TRBV5-1 and TRBJ2-1; 11 nucleotides align to TRBD1. The germline V gene has CDR1 SGHRS and CDR2 YFSETQ. The CDR3 consists of 15 residues. V gave up 4 bases and J gave up 2 bases; unmatched junction bases: 2. This chain's CDR3 is CASSQGQGAYNEQFF. In DNA, the CDR3 is TGCGCCAGCAGCCAGGGACAGGGGGCCTACAATGAGCAGTTCTTC.

The sample holds many counts of this clonotype. The chain has TRBV5-1 and TRBJ2-1; no clear D. V shed 0 bases and J shed 6 bases, with 13 bases lying between them. The CDR3 sequence is 15 residues long. From germline, CDR1 is SGHRS and CDR2 YFSETQ. The CDR3 DNA reads TGCGCCAGCAGCTTGGCCGAGACCCAAGGCAATGAGCAGTTCTTC. It yields the protein CASSLAETQGNEQFF.